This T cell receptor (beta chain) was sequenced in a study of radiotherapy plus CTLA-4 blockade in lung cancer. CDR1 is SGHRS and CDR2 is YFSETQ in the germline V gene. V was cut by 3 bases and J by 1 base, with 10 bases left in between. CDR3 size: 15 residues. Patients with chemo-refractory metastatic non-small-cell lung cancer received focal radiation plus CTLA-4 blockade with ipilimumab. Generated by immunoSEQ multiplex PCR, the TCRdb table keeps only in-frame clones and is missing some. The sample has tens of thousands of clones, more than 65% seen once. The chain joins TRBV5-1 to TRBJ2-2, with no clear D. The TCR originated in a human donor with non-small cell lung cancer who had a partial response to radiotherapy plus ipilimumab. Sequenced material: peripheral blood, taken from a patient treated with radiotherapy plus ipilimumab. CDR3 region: CASSSSTLNTGELFF. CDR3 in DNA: TGCGCCAGCAGCTCATCGACTTTGAACACCGGGGAGCTGTTTTTT.